This is a list of T cell receptor beta chains from one sample in a study of shared clonotypes between healthy human individuals. Assay used: immunoSEQ multiplex PCR; TCRdb lists only in-frame clones, some missing. This table holds some 2,100,000 clones, approximately 96% found once. Sequencing used naive CD4+ T cells sorted from blood. The receptors originated from a young man in good health. The CDR3 runs from the conserved cysteine through the conserved F or W. The size entry is marked missing in some rows and otherwise reads once, few, many or a size class.

TRBV2,TRBJ2-7,-,CASSTNTGGVGEQYF
TRBV7-9,TRBJ2-3,-,CASSLKGRDTDTQYF
TRBV29-1,TRBJ1-2,-,CSVEGRDRDGYTF
TRBV2,TRBJ2-1,few,CASSPRVSYNEQFF
TRBV18,TRBJ2-2,-,CASSPRGPNTGELFF
TRBV19,TRBJ2-7,-,CASSRMPSGSYEQYF
TRBV10-3,TRBJ2-2,-,CAISGQVDSTGELFF
TRBV9,TRBJ1-1,-,CASSQRLSNTEAFF
TRBV5-4,TRBJ1-4,-,CASSLSNEKLFF
TRBV11-2,TRBJ2-7,-,CASTHGYEQYF
TRBV6-1,TRBJ2-1,-,CASSWTGAVNEQFF
TRBV15,TRBJ2-7,-,CATSRDMGLTYEQYF
TRBV19,TRBJ2-2,-,CASSSFRTGVTGELFF
TRBV6-1,TRBJ2-3,-,CASSERLAGVTDTQYF
TRBV27,TRBJ2-2,-,CAGRASGTGELFF
TRBV7-2,TRBJ2-1,-,CASSSGRNNNEQFF
TRBV14,TRBJ1-6,-,CASTERYNSPLHF
TRBV11-2,TRBJ2-5,-,CASSFSMGETQYF
TRBV7-2,TRBJ1-1,-,CASSFGTAPAGEAFF
TRBV9,TRBJ2-6,once,CASSVEVRGSGANVLTF
TRBV4-1,TRBJ2-5,-,CASSHGRRDTQETQYF
TRBV10-2,TRBJ1-1,few,CASSHGSAEAFF
TRBV7-2,TRBJ1-2,-,CASSGGDSYGYTF
TRBV27,TRBJ1-1,-,CASSFRDSHTEAFF
TRBV9,TRBJ1-3,-,CASSVEGGSGNTIYF
TRBV5-6,TRBJ1-3,-,CASSLGTASGNTIYF
TRBV14,TRBJ2-1,-,CASSHRFSEQFF